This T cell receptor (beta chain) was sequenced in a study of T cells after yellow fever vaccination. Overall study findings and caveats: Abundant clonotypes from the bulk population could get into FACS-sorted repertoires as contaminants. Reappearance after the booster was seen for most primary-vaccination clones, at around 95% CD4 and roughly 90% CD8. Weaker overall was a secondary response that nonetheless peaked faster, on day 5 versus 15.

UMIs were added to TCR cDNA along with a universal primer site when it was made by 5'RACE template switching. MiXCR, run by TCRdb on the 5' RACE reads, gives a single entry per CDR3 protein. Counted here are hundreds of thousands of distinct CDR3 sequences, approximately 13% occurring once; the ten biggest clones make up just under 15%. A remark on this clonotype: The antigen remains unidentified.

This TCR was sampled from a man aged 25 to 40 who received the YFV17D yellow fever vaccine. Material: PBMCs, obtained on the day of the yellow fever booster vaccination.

The CDR3 region has the DNA TGTGCCAGCAGCCCCCAGAGCGGGAAGTCTTTCTACGAGCAGTACTTC. Translating gives CASSPQSGKSFYEQYF. The genes are TRBV7-8 and TRBJ2-7, with TRBD2 matching 7 bases. Losses at the gene ends were 5 bases for V and 3 bases for J; bases not matched to a gene: 13. CDR1 is SGHVS, CDR2 FQNEAQ, per germline. The CDR3 is made up of 16 amino acids.